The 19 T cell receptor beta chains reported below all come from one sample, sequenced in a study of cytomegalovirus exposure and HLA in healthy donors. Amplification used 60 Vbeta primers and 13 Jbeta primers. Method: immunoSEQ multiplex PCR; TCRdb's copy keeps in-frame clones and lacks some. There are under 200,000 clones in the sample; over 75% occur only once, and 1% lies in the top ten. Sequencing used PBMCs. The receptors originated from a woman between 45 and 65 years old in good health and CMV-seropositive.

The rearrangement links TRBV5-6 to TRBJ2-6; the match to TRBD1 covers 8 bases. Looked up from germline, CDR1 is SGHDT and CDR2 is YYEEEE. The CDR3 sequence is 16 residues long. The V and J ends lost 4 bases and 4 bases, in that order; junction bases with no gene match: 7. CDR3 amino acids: CASSPQGVGGANVLTF. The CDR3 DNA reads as TGTGCCAGCAGCCCACAGGGGGTGGGCGGGGCCAACGTCCTGACTTTC.

The CDR3 DNA reads TGTGCCAGCAGTGAGCCCCTTCCGGGACAGGTGGCGCATGGCTACACCTTC. This gives the protein CASSEPLPGQVAHGYTF. V gene TRBV25-1 combines with J gene TRBJ1-2, with TRBD1 matching over 8 bases. Germline values: CDR1 MGHDK, CDR2 SYGVNS. The CDR3 extends over 17 amino acids. V dropped 3 bases and J dropped 6; count of bases not matched to a gene: 15.

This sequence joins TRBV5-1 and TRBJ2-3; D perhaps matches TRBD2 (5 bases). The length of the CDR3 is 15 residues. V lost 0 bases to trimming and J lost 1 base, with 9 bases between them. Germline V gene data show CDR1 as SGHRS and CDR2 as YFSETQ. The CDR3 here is CASSLGRQGTDTQYF. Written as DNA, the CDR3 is TGCGCCAGCAGCTTGGGGAGGCAGGGCACAGATACGCAGTATTTT. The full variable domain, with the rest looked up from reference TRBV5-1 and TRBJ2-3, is KAGVTQTPRYLIKTRGQQVTLSCSPISGHRSVSWYQQTPGQGLQFLFEYFSETQRNKGNFPGRFSGRQFSNSRSEMNVSTLELGDSALYLCASSLGRQGTDTQYFGPGTRLTVL.

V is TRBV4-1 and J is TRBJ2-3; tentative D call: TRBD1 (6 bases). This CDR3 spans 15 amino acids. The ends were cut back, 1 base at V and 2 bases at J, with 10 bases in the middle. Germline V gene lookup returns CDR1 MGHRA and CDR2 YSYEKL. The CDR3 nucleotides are TGCGCCAGCAGCCAAGCGTGGACAGTCACAGATACGCAGTATTTT. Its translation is CASSQAWTVTDTQYF.

As DNA, the CDR3 is TGTGCCAGCAGCTTAACCCAGGGGGCTTACAATGAGCAGTTCTTC. It specifies CASSLTQGAYNEQFF. The rearrangement joins TRBV11-3 to TRBJ2-1; 8 nucleotides match TRBD1. The V segment lost 2 bases and the J segment 4 bases; nucleotides outside the gene matches: 4. The length of the CDR3 is 15 residues. CDR1 and CDR2 from the germline V gene are SGHNT and YENEEA.

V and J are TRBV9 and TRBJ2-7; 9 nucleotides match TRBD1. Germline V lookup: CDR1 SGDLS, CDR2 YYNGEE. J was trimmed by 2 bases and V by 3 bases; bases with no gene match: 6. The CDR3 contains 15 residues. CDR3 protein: CASSASTGGPYEQYF. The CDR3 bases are TGTGCCAGCAGCGCTTCGACAGGGGGTCCCTACGAGCAGTACTTC.

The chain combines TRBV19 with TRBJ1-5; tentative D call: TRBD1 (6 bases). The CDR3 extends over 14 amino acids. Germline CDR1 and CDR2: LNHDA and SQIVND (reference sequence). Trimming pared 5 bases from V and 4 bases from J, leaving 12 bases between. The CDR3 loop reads CASSYREPNQPQHF. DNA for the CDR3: TGTGCCAGTAGTTACAGGGAACCTAATCAGCCCCAGCATTTT.

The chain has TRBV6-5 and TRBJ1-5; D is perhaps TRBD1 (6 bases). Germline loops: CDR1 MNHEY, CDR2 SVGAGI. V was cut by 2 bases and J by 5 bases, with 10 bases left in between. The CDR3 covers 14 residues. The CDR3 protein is CASSYGAGDQPQHF. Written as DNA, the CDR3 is TGTGCCAGCAGTTACGGGGCAGGGGATCAGCCCCAGCATTTT.

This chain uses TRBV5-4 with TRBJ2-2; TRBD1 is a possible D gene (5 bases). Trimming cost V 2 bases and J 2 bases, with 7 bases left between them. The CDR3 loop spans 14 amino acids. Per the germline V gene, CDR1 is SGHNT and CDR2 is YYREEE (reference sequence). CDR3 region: CASSFDSNTGELFF. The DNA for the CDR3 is TGTGCCAGCAGCTTCGACAGTAACACCGGGGAGCTGTTTTTT.

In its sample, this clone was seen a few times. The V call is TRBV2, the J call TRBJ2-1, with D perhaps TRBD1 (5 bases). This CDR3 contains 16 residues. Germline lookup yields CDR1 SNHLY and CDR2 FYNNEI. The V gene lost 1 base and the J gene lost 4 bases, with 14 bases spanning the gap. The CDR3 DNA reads TGTGCCAGCAGTGAAGAAGAGGCAGGGATATACAATGAGCAGTTCTTC. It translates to CASSEEEAGIYNEQFF.

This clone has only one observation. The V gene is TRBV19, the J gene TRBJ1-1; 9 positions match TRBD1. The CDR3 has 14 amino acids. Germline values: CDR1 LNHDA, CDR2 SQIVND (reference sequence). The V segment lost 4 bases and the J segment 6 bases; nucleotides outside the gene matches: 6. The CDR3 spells CASSRTGDSAEAFF. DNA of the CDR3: TGTGCCAGTAGTAGGACAGGGGATTCGGCTGAAGCTTTCTTT.

CDR3: CASSPEGVKETQYF. The DNA for the CDR3 is TGCGCCAGCAGCCCCGAAGGGGTCAAAGAGACCCAGTACTTC. V and J are TRBV5-1 and TRBJ2-5; possibly TRBD1 for D (5 bases). CDR1 is SGHRS and CDR2 is YFSETQ in the germline V gene. V lost 4 bases and J lost 3, with 13 bases in between. The CDR3 covers 14 residues.

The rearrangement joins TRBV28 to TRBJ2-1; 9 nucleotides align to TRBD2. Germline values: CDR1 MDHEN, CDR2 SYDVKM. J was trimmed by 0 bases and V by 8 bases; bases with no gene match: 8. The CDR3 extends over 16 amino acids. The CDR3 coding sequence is TGTGCCAGCCGGGCTCTAGCGGGGCCCTCCTACAATGAGCAGTTCTTC. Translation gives CASRALAGPSYNEQFF.

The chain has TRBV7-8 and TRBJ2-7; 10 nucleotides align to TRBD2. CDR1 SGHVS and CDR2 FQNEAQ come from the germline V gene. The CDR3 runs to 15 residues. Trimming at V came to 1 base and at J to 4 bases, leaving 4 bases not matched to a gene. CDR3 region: CASSLGASGSYEQYF. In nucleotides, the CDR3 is TGTGCCAGCAGCTTAGGGGCTAGCGGGAGTTACGAGCAGTACTTC.

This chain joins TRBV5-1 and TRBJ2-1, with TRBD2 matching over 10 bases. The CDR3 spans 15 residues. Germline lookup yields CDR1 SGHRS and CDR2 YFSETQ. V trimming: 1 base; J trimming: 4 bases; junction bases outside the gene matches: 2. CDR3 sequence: CASSLTSGVYNEQFF. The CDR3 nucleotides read TGCGCCAGCAGCTTGACTAGCGGGGTATACAATGAGCAGTTCTTC.

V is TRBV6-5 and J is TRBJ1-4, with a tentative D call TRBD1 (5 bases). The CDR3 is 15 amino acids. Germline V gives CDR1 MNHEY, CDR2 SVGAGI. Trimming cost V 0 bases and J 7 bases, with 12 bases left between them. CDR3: CASSYSTARGEKLFF. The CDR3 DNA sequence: TGTGCCAGCAGTTACTCGACAGCTAGGGGTGAAAAACTGTTTTTT.

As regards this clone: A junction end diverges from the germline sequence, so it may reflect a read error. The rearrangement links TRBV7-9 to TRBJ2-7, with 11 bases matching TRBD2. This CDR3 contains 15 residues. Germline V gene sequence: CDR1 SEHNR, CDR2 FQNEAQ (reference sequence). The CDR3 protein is CSSSSPSGRFHEQYF. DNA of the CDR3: TGTTCCAGCAGCTCTCCTAGCGGGAGGTTCCACGAGCAGTACTTC.

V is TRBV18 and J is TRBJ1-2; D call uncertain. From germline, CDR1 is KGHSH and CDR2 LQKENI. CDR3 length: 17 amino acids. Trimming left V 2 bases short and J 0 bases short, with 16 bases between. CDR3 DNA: TGTGCCAGCTCACCATCGGGTCAGTTTATCGCTAACTATGGCTACACCTTC. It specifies CASSPSGQFIANYGYTF.

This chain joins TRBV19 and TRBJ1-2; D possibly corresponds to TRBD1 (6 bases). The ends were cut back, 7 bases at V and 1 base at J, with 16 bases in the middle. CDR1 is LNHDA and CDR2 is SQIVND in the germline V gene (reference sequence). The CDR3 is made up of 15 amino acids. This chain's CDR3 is CASKKGQPINYGYTF. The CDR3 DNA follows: TGTGCCAGTAAGAAAGGACAGCCAATTAACTATGGCTACACCTTC.